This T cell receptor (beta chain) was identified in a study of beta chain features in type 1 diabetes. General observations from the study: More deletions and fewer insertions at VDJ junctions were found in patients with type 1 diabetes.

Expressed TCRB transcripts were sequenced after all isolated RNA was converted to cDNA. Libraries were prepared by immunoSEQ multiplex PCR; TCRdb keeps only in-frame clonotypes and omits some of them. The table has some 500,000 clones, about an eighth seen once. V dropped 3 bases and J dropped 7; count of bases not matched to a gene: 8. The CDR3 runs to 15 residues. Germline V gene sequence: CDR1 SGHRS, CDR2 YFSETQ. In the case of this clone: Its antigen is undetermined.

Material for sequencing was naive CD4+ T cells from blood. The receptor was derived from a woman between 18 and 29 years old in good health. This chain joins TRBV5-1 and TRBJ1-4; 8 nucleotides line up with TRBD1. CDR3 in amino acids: CASSYRGNEVEKLFF. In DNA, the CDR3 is TGCGCCAGCAGCTACAGGGGGAATGAGGTTGAAAAACTGTTTTTT.